This TCR beta chain emerged from a study of cytomegalovirus exposure and HLA in healthy donors (dated 2017 in TCRdb). For the study in its entirety: In an earlier analysis of around 540 of the donors, approximately 300 Gb of sequence data and 117 million unique TCR beta sequences from about 190 million T cells were reported. An early release covering more than 500 HLA-typed donors comprised about 290 gigabases of sequencing data and 85 million or so unique TCR sequences. Of the approximately 400 genotyped donors, roughly 80% were placed in the genetic ancestry cluster associated with self-reported Caucasian donors. The study was designed to test whether signatures of past pathogen exposure could be identified by cataloging public T cell receptors. The study used immunosequencing to profile the T cell repertoires of 600 to 850 subjects and linked those repertoires to cytomegalovirus serostatus. In addition to the first cohort of approximately 650 subjects, a separate validation cohort of about 120 different subjects was used. The study combined high-throughput TCR immunosequencing, statistical association of individual TCRs with disease status, and machine learning to predict cytomegalovirus infection status. In a later analysis, previously published TCR beta repertoires from 666 donors were re-analyzed and high-resolution HLA genotyping was added so that TCR occurrence patterns could be studied. In the later analysis, no new phenotypic data were used to find candidate immune exposures; instead, reliance was placed on TCR beta sequences and their occurrence across donors. In an earlier analysis of 500 to 650 of the donors, high-throughput TCR beta sequencing was used to judge whether each TCR beta V gene segment behaved as functional or pseudogenic. Donor age, sex, ethnicity and CMV serostatus were collected together with the repertoire data. A later genetic analysis took genome-wide SNP genotypes for about 55% of the roughly 670 donors and used that subset as a discovery cohort. All discovery cohort repertoires had been generated on a single sequencing platform. HLA typing included class I and class II loci at four-digit resolution. The number of donors typed differed by locus, with roughly 629-640 for A, B, C, DRB1 and DQB1, roughly 520 for DQA1, 600 to 610 for DPA1, and over 400 for DPB1. Roughly five DR-DQ haplotypes were handled as single units for association and clustering because linkage in the cohort was strong. Among almost 400 genotyped donors of the cohort, an average of 235,054 unique TCR beta nucleotide sequences were sequenced per donor, roughly a sixth of them non-productive. Broader findings and caveats from the paper: For the cohort, immune exposure information was limited to CMV serostatus. The classifier was reported to diagnose cytomegalovirus status with high specificity and sensitivity in both the original cohort and the validation cohort. Most CMV-associated TCR beta chains appeared to be HLA-restricted in a later analysis, and the HLA associations seemed to be driven largely by CMV exposure. In a later analysis, HLA-associated TCR beta chains showed more clonal expansion and lower generation probabilities than non-associated chains that were equally common. Seventeen rarely observed V segments, including chromosome 9 orphons, were excluded from the earlier analysis of just under 600 of the donors because counts were too low. When HLA alleles, especially DR and DQ, strongly co-occurred, attributing TCR associations to individual alleles was difficult. A later genetic analysis associated a missense DCLRE1C variant with V-gene and J-gene trimming of TCR beta chains, and an independent cohort replicated the association. Only TCR beta chains were sequenced in this cohort, and the absence of alpha or paired-chain data limited detectable features. Most TCR sequences were seen in very few donors, while some public TCRs were found in many individuals. Some IMGT-functional V segments, including TRBV6-2 and TRBV6-3, could not be distinguished by the 87-base-pair reads and were therefore excluded. A few of the identified cytomegalovirus-associated TCR beta chains were confirmed in vitro to be specific for cytomegalovirus antigens. A further reported finding was that TCR beta sequences accurately predicted the HLA-A and HLA-B alleles for most subjects in the first cohort. A later analysis associated about 18,000 TCR beta sequences with specific HLA alleles at a false discovery rate of 0.05. A later genetic analysis reported fewer N-insertions in productive TCRs among donors in an Asian-associated ancestry cluster than the roughly 690-donor mean. In a later analysis, several top co-occurrence clusters were reported to appear linked to parvovirus B19, influenza, CMV and Epstein-Barr virus. Linkage disequilibrium might explain the correlated functional status among segregating V segments, but an unknown experimental factor could not be ruled out. A later analysis found that TCR association rates varied across HLA loci, with DRB1 alleles showing the most associated TCRs and HLA-C alleles the fewest. An earlier analysis of some 590 of the donors showed that most TCR beta V segments appeared in productive rearrangements either about 90% or about 30% of the time, which broadly matched IMGT annotations. In the study, around 150 TCR beta chains were listed as associated with cytomegalovirus. It was suggested by the authors that the approach could potentially be generalized to other disease states and immunological phenotypes. HLA typing was unavailable for some donors at each locus, so association tests used only the typed subset. The sequencing pipeline was judged likely to have produced a cluster of highly shared sequence variants as a technical artifact. Roughly uniform sequencing depth across donors was assumed in presence/absence analyses, although this assumption may not hold.

Library preparation was by the immunoSEQ multiplex PCR assay. For the multiplex PCR, a mixture combining 60 forward primers for TCR Vbeta segments and 13 reverse primers for TCR Jbeta segments was used. Amplification of the CDR3 region of rearranged TCR beta genes was performed with a multiplex PCR assay on genomic DNA. On the Illumina HiSeq System, the amplified TCR beta libraries were sequenced as 87-base-pair reads. In the original analysis: Across the 666 repertoires, a later analysis counted roughly 84 million unique TCR beta chains, 8.5 million to 12 million of which were shared by at least two donors. To remove PCR and sequencing errors, raw reads were error-corrected and collapsed into unique sequences using a nearest-neighbor algorithm that merged closely related sequences. V, D and J gene segments were assigned by aligning CDR3 sequences to IMGT reference sequences. For a sequence to be retained, a match of at least six nucleotides to both a V gene segment and a J gene segment was required. A rearrangement counted as productive if the CDR3 had no stop codons and remained in frame with V and J, and every other rearrangement counted as non-productive. CDR3 was defined according to IMGT convention as the region running from the second conserved V-encoded cysteine to the conserved J-encoded phenylalanine. The earlier analysis of approximately 590 of the donors excluded any sequence lacking an unambiguous match to a single V gene segment. In an earlier analysis of around 600 of the donors, V segments were called functional above 56.7% productive rearrangements and were called segregating when the between-donor standard deviation exceeded 5%. A statistical classification framework was developed to diagnose cytomegalovirus status using the catalog of TCR beta chain sequences. In a later analysis, TCR nucleotide sequences were compared against IMGT/GENE-DB human TR gene sequences so that V and J genes could be assigned. Using the TCRdist pipeline, a later analysis assigned CDR3 sequences along with most-parsimonious VDJ recombination scenarios. A later analysis defined each TCR beta chain by its CDR3 amino acid sequence plus V-gene family, and excluded reads lacking a unique V-gene family. As a way to deal with suspected cross-contamination and a sequencing artifact, a later analysis dropped approximately 590 nucleotide sequences that were highly shared and had low generation probability. For each public chain, a later analysis derived a clonal expansion index from normalized ranks of inferred template counts within each repertoire. In a later analysis, generation probabilities were computed using a VDJ recombination model fitted to out-of-frame rearrangements, and the results were checked against IGoR. In a later analysis, TCR-TCR, TCR-HLA and TCR-CMV co-occurrence was scored with hypergeometric tests, and a repertoire-size bias correction was applied to TCR pairs. In a later analysis, false discovery rates were estimated by permuting HLA or CMV assignments 20 times. In a later analysis, co-occurring TCRs were grouped using DBSCAN, with TCRdist sequence similarity added in when clustering inside HLA-allele-positive subsets. Co-occurrence clustering excluded repertoires with fewer than 30,000 or more than 120,000 public chains, plus five with anomalous nucleotide sharing. Entries here come from immuneACCESS through TCRdb and include only in-frame sequences with V and J called. Some clones fail to appear in such tables; in the studies checked, an unresolved V gene covers under half of the shortfall, and the cause of the remainder is unknown. V and J calls and clone size are given by that table; D and trimming were obtained from the DNA. This sample gives 100,000 to 150,000 clones in total; 10% of them show up just once. The ten most abundant clones make up just over 4.5% of the sample.

This clone was detected a few times. Its specific antigen is unknown. Base qualities were left out, and no much larger clone turns up one base away. Different DNA sequences within this sample yield the same CDR3. The cohort was made up of 666 healthy bone marrow donors. Cohort members were all nominally healthy when sampled, although unrecorded immune exposures were likely present. The donor tested CMV seropositive, placing the donor among the 289 seropositive members of the cohort. Each donor provided a peripheral blood sample, and peripheral blood mononuclear cells were used for TCR beta sequencing. Genomic DNA was extracted from the blood cell samples with the Qiagen DNeasy Blood Extraction Kit. In the germline V gene, CDR1 corresponds to MGHRA and CDR2 to YSYEKL. The CDR3 covers 14 residues, taking in both the cysteine and the phenylalanine. Just CDR3 DNA is preserved here, 42 bases in frame from base 1. The trim is 0 bases for V and 1 base for J, with a gap of 4 bases between the germline ends.

Sequenced: PBMCs. The receptor's source is a woman between 18 and 29 years old in good health and CMV-seropositive. The chain is made from TRBV4-1 and TRBJ1-5; there is no confident call for the D gene. The CDR3 in this case is CASSQDGSNQPQHF. The DNA reads TGCGCCAGCAGCCAAGACGGGAGCAATCAGCCCCAGCATTTT.